This TCR beta chain was captured in a study of T cell responses to AZD1222 COVID-19 vaccine. TCRdb's table, derived via immunoSEQ multiplex PCR, lists solely in-frame clones and lacks some. This table holds approximately 100,000 clones, around nine tenths found once. Germline CDR1 LNHDA, CDR2 SQIVND (reference sequence). V was clipped by 2 bases and J by 9 bases, with 19 bases between them. The CDR3 length is 15 residues. This clonotype was sampled from an adult in good health. The rearrangement uses TRBV19 and TRBJ1-2; tentatively, D is TRBD1 (5 bases). This specimen consisted of peripheral blood, obtained on day 0 of AZD1222 vaccination. Written as DNA, the CDR3 is TGTGCCAGTAGTATATCCCGTCACGACGGGGCTCGCTACACCTTC. Its protein is CASSISRHDGARYTF.